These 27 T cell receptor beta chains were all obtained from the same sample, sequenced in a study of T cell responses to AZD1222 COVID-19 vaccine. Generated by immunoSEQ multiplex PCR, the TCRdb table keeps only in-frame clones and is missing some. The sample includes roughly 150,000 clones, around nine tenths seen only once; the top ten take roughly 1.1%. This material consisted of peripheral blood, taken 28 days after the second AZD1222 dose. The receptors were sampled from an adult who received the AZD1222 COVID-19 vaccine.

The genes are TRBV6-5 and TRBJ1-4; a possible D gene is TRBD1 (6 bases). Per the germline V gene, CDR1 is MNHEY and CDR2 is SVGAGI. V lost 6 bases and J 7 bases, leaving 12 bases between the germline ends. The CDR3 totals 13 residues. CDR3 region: CASRVGASEKLFF. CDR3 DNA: TGTGCCAGCAGAGTGGGGGCCTCTGAAAAACTGTTTTTT.

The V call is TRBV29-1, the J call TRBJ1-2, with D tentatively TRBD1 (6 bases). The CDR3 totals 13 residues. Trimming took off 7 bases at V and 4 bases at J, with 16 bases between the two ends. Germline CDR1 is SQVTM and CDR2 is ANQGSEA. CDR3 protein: CSAPGDGGYGYTF. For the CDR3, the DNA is TGCAGCGCCCCAGGGGACGGGGGCTATGGCTACACCTTC.

CDR3 sequence reads: CASSQSGFGNTIYF. The CDR3 nucleotides read TGTGCCAGCAGCCAGAGCGGGTTTGGAAACACCATATATTTT. The chain carries TRBV3-1 (or the pseudogene TRBV3-2) and TRBJ1-3; D is uncertain. The CDR3 is made up of 14 amino acids. The germline V gene encodes CDR1 LGHDT and CDR2 YNNKEL (reference sequence). Trimming shortened V by 3 bases and J by 3 bases, and 9 bases separated the two germline ends.

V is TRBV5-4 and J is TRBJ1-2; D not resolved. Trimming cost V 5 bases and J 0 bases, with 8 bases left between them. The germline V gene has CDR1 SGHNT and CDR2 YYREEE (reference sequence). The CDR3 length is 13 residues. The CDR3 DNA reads TGTGCCAGCAGACCGAGACCTAACTATGGCTACACCTTC. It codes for CASRPRPNYGYTF.

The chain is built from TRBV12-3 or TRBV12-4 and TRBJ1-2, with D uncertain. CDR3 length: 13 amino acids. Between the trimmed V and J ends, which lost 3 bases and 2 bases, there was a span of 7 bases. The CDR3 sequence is CASSFGRNYGYTF. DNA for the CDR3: TGTGCCAGCAGTTTCGGCCGGAACTATGGCTACACCTTC.

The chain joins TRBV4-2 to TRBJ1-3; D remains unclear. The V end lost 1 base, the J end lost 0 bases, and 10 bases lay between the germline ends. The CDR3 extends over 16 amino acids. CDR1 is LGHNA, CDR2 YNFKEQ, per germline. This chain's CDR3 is CASSQVRTLSGNTIYF. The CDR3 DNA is TGTGCCAGCAGCCAAGTCAGGACTCTCTCTGGAAACACCATATATTTT.

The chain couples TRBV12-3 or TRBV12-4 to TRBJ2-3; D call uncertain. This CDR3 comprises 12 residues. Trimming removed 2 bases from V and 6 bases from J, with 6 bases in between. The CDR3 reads CASSLNSDTQYF. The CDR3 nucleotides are TGTGCCAGCAGTTTAAACTCTGATACGCAGTATTTT.

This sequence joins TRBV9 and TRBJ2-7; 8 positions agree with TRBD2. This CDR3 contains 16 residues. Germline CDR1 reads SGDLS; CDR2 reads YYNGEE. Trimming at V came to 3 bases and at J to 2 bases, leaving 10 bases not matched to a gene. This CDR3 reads CASSAAPTGGTYEQYF. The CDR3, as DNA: TGTGCCAGCAGCGCCGCTCCTACGGGGGGGACCTACGAGCAGTACTTC.

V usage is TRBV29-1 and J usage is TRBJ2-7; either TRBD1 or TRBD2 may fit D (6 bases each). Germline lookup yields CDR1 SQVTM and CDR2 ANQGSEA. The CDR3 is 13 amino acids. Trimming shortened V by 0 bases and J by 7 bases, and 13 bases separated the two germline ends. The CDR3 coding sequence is TGCAGCGTTGAAGAGGGGGGCCCCTCGGAGCAGTACTTC. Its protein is CSVEEGGPSEQYF.

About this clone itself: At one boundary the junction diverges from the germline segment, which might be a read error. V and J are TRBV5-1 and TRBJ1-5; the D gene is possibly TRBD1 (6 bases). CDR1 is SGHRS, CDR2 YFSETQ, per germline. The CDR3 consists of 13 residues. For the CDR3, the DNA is TGCGCCAGCAGATTGGACAGAAATCAGCCCCAGCATTTT. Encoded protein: CASRLDRNQPQHF. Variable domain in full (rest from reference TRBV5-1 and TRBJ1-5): KAGVTQTPRYLIKTRGQQVTLSCSPISGHRSVSWYQQTPGQGLQFLFEYFSETQRNKGNFPGRFSGRQFSNSRSEMNVSTLELGDSALYLCASRLDRNQPQHFGDGTRLSIL.

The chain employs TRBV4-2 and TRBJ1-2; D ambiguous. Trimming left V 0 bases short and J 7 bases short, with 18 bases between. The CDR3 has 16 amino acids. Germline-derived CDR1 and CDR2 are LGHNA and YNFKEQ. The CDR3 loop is CASSQDPTGGYRGYTF. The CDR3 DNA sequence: TGTGCCAGCAGCCAAGATCCCACGGGAGGCTATCGTGGCTACACCTTC.

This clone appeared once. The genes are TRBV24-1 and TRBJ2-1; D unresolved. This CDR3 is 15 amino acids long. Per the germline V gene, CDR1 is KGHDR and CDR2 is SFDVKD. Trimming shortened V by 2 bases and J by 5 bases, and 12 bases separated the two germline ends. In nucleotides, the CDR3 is TGTGCCACCAGTGATTCGACCTCCCTAAACAATGAGCAGTTCTTC. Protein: CATSDSTSLNNEQFF.

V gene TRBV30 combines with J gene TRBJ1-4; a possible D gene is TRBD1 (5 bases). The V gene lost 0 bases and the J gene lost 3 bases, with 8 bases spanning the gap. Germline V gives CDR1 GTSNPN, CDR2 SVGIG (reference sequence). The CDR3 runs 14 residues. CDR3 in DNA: TGTGCCTGGAGTGTAAAGGGGCCTAATGAAAAACTGTTTTTT. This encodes CAWSVKGPNEKLFF.

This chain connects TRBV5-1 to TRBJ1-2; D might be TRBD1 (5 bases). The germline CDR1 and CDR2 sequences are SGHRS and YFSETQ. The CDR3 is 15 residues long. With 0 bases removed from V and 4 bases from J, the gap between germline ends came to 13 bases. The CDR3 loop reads CASSLVEGPIYGYTF. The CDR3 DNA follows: TGCGCCAGCAGCTTGGTAGAGGGACCCATCTATGGCTACACCTTC.

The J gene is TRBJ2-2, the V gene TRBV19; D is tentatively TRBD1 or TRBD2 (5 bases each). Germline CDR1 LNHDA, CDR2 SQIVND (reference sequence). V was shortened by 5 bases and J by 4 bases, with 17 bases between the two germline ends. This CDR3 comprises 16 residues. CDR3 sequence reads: CASSLLPGRGTGELFF. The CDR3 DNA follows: TGTGCCAGTAGTTTACTTCCGGGACGGGGCACCGGGGAGCTGTTTTTT.

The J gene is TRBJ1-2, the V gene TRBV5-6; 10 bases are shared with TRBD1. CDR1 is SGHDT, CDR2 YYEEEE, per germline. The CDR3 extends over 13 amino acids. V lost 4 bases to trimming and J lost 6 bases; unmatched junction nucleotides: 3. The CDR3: CASSEGTGDGYTF. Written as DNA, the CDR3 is TGTGCCAGCAGCGAAGGGACAGGGGATGGCTACACCTTC.

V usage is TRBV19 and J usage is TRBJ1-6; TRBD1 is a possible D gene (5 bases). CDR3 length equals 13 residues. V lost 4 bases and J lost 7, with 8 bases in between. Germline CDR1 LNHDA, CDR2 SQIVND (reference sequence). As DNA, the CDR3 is TGTGCCAGTAGTACGACAGTGAATTCACCCCTCCACTTT. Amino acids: CASSTTVNSPLHF.

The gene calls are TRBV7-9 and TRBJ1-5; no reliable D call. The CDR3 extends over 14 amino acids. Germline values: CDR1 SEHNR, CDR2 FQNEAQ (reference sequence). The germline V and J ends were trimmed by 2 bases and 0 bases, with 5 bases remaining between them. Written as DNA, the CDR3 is TGTGCCAGCAGCTTAATGGATAGCAATCAGCCCCAGCATTTT. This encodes CASSLMDSNQPQHF.

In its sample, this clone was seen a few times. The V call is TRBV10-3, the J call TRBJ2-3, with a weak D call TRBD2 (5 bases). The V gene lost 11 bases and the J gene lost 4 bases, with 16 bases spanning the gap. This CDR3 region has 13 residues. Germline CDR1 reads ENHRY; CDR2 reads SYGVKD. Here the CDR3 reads CAQGSGMADTQYF. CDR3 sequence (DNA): TGTGCCCAAGGGTCCGGGATGGCAGATACGCAGTATTTT.

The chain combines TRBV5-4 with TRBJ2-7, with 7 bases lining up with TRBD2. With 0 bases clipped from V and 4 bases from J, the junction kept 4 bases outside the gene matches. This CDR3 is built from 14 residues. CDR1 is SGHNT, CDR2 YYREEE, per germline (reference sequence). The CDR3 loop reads CASSLGAAGYEQYF. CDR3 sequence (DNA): TGTGCCAGCAGCTTGGGGGCAGCGGGGTACGAGCAGTACTTC.

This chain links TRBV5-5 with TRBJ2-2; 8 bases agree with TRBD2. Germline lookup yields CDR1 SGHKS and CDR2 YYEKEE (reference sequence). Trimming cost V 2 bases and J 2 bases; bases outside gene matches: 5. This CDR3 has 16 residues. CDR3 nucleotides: TGTGCCAGCAGCTTCTGGAGCGGGGGAAACACCGGGGAGCTGTTTTTT. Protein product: CASSFWSGGNTGELFF.

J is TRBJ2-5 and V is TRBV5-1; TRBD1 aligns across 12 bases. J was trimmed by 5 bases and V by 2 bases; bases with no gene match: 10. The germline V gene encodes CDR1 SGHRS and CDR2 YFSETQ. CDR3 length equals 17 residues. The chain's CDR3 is CASSFGGTGGTGETQYF. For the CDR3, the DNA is TGCGCCAGCAGCTTCGGCGGGACAGGGGGCACCGGGGAGACCCAGTACTTC.

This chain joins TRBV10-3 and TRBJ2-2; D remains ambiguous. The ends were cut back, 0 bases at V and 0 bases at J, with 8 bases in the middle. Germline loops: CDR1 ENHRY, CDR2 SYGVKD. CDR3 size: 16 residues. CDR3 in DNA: TGTGCCATCAGTGAGTCGGGGATTGCGAACACCGGGGAGCTGTTTTTT. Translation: CAISESGIANTGELFF.

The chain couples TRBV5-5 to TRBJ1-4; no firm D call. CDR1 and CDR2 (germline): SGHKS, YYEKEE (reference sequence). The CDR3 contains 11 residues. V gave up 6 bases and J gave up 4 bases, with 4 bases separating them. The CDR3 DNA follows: TGTGCCAGCATCAATAATGAAAAACTGTTTTTT. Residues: CASINNEKLFF.

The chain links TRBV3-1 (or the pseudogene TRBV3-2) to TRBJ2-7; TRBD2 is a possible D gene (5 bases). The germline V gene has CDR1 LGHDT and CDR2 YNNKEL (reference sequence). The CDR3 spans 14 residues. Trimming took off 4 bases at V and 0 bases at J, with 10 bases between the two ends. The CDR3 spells CASSPPGVSYEQYF. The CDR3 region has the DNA TGTGCCAGCAGCCCTCCCGGGGTCTCCTACGAGCAGTACTTC.

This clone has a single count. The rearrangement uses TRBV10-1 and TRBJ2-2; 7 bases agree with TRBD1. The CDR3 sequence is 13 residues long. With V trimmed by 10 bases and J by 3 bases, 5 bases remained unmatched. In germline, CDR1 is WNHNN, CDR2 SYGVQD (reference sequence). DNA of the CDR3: TGCGCCACCAGACAGGGCGACACCGGGGAGCTGTTTTTT. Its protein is CATRQGDTGELFF.

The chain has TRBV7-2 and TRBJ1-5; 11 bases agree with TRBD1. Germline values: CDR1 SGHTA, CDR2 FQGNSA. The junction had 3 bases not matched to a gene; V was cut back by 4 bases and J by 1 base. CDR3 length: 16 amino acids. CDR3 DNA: TGTGCCAGCAGCTGGACAGGGGGCCAAAGCAATCAGCCCCAGCATTTT. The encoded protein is CASSWTGGQSNQPQHF.